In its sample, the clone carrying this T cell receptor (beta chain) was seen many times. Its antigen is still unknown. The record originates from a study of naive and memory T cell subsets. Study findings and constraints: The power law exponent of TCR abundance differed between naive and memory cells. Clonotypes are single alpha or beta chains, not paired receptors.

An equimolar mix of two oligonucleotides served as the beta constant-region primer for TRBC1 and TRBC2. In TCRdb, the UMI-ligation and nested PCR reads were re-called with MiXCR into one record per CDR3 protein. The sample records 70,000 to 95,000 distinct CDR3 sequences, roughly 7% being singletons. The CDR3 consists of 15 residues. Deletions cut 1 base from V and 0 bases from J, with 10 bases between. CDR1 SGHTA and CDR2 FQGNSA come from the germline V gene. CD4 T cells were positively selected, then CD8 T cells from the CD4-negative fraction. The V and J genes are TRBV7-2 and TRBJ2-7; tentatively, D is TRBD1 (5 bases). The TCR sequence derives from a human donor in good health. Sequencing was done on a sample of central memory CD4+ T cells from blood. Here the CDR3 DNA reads TGTGCCAGCAGCTTAGGGGGCGATCGCTCCTACGAGCAGTACTTC. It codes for CASSLGGDRSYEQYF.